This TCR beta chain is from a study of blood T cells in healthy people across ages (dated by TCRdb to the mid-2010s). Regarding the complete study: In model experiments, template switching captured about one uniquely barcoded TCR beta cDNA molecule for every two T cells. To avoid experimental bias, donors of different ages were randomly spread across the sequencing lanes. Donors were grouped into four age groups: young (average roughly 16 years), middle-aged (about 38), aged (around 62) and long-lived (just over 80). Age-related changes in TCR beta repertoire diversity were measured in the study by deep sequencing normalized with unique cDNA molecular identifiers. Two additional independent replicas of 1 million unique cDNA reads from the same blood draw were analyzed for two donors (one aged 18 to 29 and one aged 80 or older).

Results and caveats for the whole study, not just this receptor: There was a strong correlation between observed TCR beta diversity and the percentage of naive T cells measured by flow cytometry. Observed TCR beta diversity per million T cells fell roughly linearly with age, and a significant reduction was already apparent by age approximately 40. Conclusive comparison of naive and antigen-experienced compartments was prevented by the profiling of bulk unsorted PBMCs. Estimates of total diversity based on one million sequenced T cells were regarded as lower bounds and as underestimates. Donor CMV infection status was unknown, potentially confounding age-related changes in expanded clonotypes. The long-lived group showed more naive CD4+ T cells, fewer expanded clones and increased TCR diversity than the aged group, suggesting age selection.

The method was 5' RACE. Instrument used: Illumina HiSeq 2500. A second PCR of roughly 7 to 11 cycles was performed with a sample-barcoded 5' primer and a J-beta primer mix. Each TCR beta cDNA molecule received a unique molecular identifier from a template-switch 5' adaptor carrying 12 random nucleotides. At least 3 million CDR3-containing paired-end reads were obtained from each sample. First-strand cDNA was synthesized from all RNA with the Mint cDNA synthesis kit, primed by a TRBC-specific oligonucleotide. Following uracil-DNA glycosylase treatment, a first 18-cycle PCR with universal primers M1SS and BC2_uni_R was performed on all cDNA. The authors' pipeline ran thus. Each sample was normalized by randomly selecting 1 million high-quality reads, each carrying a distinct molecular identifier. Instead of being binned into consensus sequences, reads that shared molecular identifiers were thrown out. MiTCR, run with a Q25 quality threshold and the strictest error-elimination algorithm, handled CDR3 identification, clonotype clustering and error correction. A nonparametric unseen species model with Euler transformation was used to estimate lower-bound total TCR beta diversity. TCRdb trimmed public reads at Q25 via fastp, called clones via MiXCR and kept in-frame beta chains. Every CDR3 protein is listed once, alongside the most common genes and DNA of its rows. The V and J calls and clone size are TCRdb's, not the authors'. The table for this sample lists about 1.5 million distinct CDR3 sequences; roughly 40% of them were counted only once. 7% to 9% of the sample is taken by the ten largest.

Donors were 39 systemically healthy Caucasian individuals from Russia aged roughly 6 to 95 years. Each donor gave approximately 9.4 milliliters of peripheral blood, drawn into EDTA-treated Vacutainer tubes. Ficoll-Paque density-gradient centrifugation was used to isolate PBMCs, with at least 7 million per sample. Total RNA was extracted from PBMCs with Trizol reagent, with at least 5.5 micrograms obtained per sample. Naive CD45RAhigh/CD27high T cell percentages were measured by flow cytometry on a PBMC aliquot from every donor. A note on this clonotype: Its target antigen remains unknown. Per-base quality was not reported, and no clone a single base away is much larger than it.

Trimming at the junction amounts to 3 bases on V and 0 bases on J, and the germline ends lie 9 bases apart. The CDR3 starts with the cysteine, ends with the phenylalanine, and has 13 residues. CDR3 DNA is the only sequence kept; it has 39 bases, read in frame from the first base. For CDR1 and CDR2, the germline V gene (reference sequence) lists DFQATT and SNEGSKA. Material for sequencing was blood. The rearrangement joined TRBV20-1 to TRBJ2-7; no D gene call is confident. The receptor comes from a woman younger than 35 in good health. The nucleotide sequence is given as TGCAGTGCTAGCTCCTCTAGCTCCTACGAGCAGTACTTC. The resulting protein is CSASSSSSYEQYF.